Each of the 7 T cell receptor beta chains below was sequenced from the same sample in a study of human T cells and chemical hapten exposure (dated by TCRdb to about 2021). The library was built by means of RACE. Instrument on record: NextSeq 500. The raw public reads went through TCRdb reprocessing: fastp at Q25, MiXCR clone calling, in-frame beta chains kept. Rows with one shared CDR3 protein collapse into an entry with the most common genes and DNA. Counted in this sample were 50,000 to 65,000 distinct CDR3 sequences; approximately 9.8% of them appeared once. The top ten clones comprise 11% to 15% of the sample. This specimen's time point label, interpreted: pre-sensitization, week 0. Read against the paper, the sample's treatment or condition label means: therapeutic diphenylcyclopropenone sensitization with weekly scalp DPC. Sequenced here: whole blood, sampled in connection with sensitization to the hapten diphenylcyclopropenone (DPC). The receptors were sampled from a woman in her thirties or forties with alopecia areata. Some clones in this sample may be carry-over from other donors' samples.

This clonotype has ten or more counts. This chain joins TRBV2 and TRBJ2-3, with D perhaps being TRBD1 or TRBD2 (5 bases each). Germline assignment: CDR1 SNHLY and CDR2 FYNNEI. V was trimmed by 5 bases and J by 2 bases, leaving 11 bases between them. CDR3 length: 14 amino acids. Here the CDR3 DNA reads TGTGCCAGCAGTCGGGGACCGACCACAGATACGCAGTATTTT. Its protein is CASSRGPTTDTQYF.

This clonotype has just a few counts. V gene TRBV6-2 or TRBV6-3 combines with J gene TRBJ2-2; D unclear. CDR1 and CDR2 from the germline V gene are MNHEY and SVGEGT. V was trimmed by 8 bases and J by 8 bases, leaving 9 bases between them. The length of the CDR3 is 11 residues. CDR3 sequence (DNA): TGTGCCAGCGCGAAGCCTGGGGAGCTGTTTTTT. It yields the protein CASAKPGELFF.

The chain recombines TRBV7-2 with TRBJ2-4; possibly TRBD1 or TRBD2 for D (5 bases each). Germline lookup yields CDR1 SGHTA and CDR2 FQGNSA. Trimming took off 5 bases at V and 9 bases at J, with 11 bases between the two ends. This CDR3 is built from 12 residues. The CDR3 protein is CASSRDGAIQYF. The CDR3 region has the DNA TGTGCCAGCAGCAGGGACGGCGCCATTCAGTACTTC.

This rearrangement joins TRBV2 to TRBJ1-6; unclear D gene. Trimming stripped 6 bases from V and 6 bases from J, with 18 bases between. Germline V gene data show CDR1 as SNHLY and CDR2 as FYNNEI. The CDR3 extends over 16 amino acids. CDR3 residues: CASRSRHLTFNSPLHF. DNA for the CDR3: TGTGCCAGCAGGTCCCGACACCTTACCTTTAATTCACCCCTCCACTTT.

This clonotype was seen at least ten times. The chain combines TRBV11-2 with TRBJ2-5; D not certain. V was trimmed by 2 bases and J by 0 bases, leaving 22 bases between them. Germline V lookup: CDR1 SGHAT, CDR2 FQNNGV. CDR3 size: 19 residues. The CDR3 DNA sequence: TGTGCCAGCAGCTTACTTCCTAAGACTCAGAGCTTGTACCAAGAGACCCAGTACTTC. Translated, it gives CASSLLPKTQSLYQETQYF. The variable domain in full, completed from reference TRBV11-2 and TRBJ2-5, reads EAGVAQSPRYKIIEKRQSVAFWCNPISGHATLYWYQQILGQGPKLLIQFQNNGVVDDSQLPKDRFSAERLKGVDSTLKIQPAKLEDSAVYLCASSLLPKTQSLYQETQYFGPGTRLLVL.

This clonotype was observed a few times. V is TRBV2 and J is TRBJ2-5; a possible D gene is TRBD1 (5 bases). Germline values: CDR1 SNHLY, CDR2 FYNNEI. CDR3 size: 14 residues. Trimming pared 7 bases from V and 2 bases from J, leaving 14 bases between. The CDR3 DNA reads as TGTGCCAGCACCTTGGGGCAGTTACAAGAGACCCAGTACTTC. Translated: CASTLGQLQETQYF.

This CDR3 reads CASSLAPSSAAREQYF. The DNA for the CDR3 is TGTGCCAGCAGCTTAGCGCCAAGCAGCGCGGCCCGCGAGCAGTACTTC. The rearrangement uses TRBV7-8 and TRBJ2-7; D unresolved. Per germline, CDR1 SGHVS and CDR2 FQNEAQ. There are 16 residues in the CDR3. V was pared by 0 bases and J by 6 bases, with 18 bases between.